This T cell receptor (beta chain) was captured in a study of blood T cell repertoires in COVID-19. Whole-study context: PBMCs, B-cell-depleted T cells, or T cells were the source of the cDNA or gDNA that made up the material.

Cohorts were assigned according to the clinical history that participants reported. The protocol was immunoSEQ multiplex PCR, while the TCRdb copy is restricted to in-frame clones and leaves out a portion. The repertoire consists of approximately 220,000 clones, with about four fifths occurring once and the leading ten covering about 4.8%. Germline V gene sequence: CDR1 SGHRS, CDR2 YFSETQ. This CDR3 spans 15 amino acids. With V trimmed by 4 bases and J by 3 bases, 9 bases remained unmatched. This chain links TRBV5-1 with TRBJ2-7; TRBD1 matches at 8 bases. This receptor was obtained from a woman aged 45 to 65 who had been exposed to COVID-19. Material: PBMCs or T cells enriched from blood (not recorded which). The CDR3 DNA sequence: TGCGCCAGCAGCATCCACGGGACAGGTCGCTACGAGCAGTACTTC. This gives the protein CASSIHGTGRYEQYF.